This entry concerns a single T cell receptor beta chain. There are 13 residues in the CDR3. Germline V CDR1 and CDR2: DFQATT, SNEGSKA (reference sequence). The V end lost 6 bases, the J end lost 7 bases, and 19 bases lay between the germline ends. These data are taken from a study of Graves' ophthalmopathy and Graves' hyperthyroidism. The study recruited hyperthyroidism patients aged 18 to 65 who were newly diagnosed, under 2 months' duration. TCR beta CDR3 regions were amplified from RNA transcripts. Amplification began with first-round RT-PCR using HTBI primers, then second-round multiplex PCR was performed. TCRdb reanalysed the multiplex PCR reads using MiXCR and keeps one entry per CDR3 protein. The table has around 590,000 distinct CDR3 sequences, under 45% seen once.

The chain has TRBV20-1 and TRBJ2-7, with a possible D match to TRBD2 (7 bases). The TCR originated in an adult man with Graves' hyperthyroidism. The sequenced sample consisted of peripheral blood or thyroid tissue (not recorded which). The CDR3 protein is CSAPWGGYNEQYF. Here the CDR3 DNA reads TGCAGTGCCCCTTGGGGGGGCTACAATGAGCAGTACTTC.